The rows below give T cell receptor beta chains drawn from one sample of a study of OX40 agonist ivuxolimab in advanced cancers. Repertoires were generated with immunoSEQ multiplex PCR, while TCRdb's copy carries only in-frame clones and drops some. The sample comprises under 85,000 clones, about 93% of which are singletons, and around 20% rests with the top ten. The sample was CD4+ or CD8+ T cells sorted from blood, taken in a trial of the OX40 agonist ivuxolimab. These receptors were collected from an adult with an advanced solid tumor such as melanoma, head and neck, liver or kidney cancer. The CDR3 runs from the conserved cysteine through the conserved F or W. Fields, in order: D gene, clone size, V gene, J gene, CDR3 protein, CDR3 DNA. A D gene is named only where the DNA matches it firmly. Where a row states a size, it is once, few, many or the class of an expanded clone; other rows omit it.

>NA|NA|TRBV7-9|TRBJ2-7
CASSPETGRWASYEQYF
TGTGCCAGCAGCCCAGAGACAGGTCGATGGGCATCCTACGAGCAGTACTTC
>TRBD1|NA|TRBV9|TRBJ2-7
CASSAGTGDEQYF
TGTGCCAGCAGCGCCGGGACAGGGGACGAGCAGTACTTC
>NA|NA|TRBV19|TRBJ2-1
CASSEGIYNEQFF
TGTGCCAGTAGTGAGGGAATTTACAATGAGCAGTTCTTC
>NA|NA|TRBV27|TRBJ2-2
CASSFTLAPTAGTGELFF
TGTGCCAGCAGTTTCACTTTAGCACCGACAGCAGGGACCGGGGAGCTGTTTTTT
>NA|NA|TRBV19|TRBJ1-6
CASTVLPYSPLHF
TGTGCCAGTACGGTGCTTCCTTATTCACCCCTCCACTTT
>NA|NA|TRBV5-1|TRBJ1-1
CASSLARREETEAFF
TGCGCCAGCAGCTTGGCCCGTCGAGAGGAAACTGAAGCTTTCTTT
>NA|NA|TRBV5-4|TRBJ1-2
CASSKTGRTANYGYTF
TGTGCCAGCAGCAAGACCGGCAGGACTGCTAACTATGGCTACACCTTC
>NA|NA|TRBV7-6|TRBJ2-5
CASSSPFQETQYF
TGTGCCAGCAGCTCCCCTTTCCAAGAGACCCAGTACTTC
>NA|once|TRBV29-1|TRBJ1-2
CSVERRESEGYTF
TGCAGCGTTGAAAGGAGGGAAAGCGAGGGCTACACCTTC
>NA|NA|TRBV27|TRBJ1-2
CASSLSEGGPIYGYTF
TGTGCCAGCAGTTTATCAGAGGGGGGGCCCATTTATGGCTACACCTTC
>NA|once|TRBV6-6|TRBJ2-7
CASSYEVGAYEQYF
TGTGCCAGCAGTTACGAGGTAGGAGCCTACGAGCAGTACTTC
>NA|NA|TRBV27|TRBJ1-5
CASSFKNSNQPQHF
TGTGCCAGCAGTTTTAAGAATAGCAATCAGCCCCAGCATTTT
>NA|few|TRBV6-5|TRBJ1-1
CAALAGSEAFF
TGTGCCGCCCTGGCGGGATCTGAAGCTTTCTTT
>NA|NA|TRBV5-6|TRBJ1-5
CASSFIGQPQHF
TGTGCCAGCAGCTTTATAGGGCAGCCCCAGCATTTT
>NA|NA|TRBV27|TRBJ2-7
CASSNLQGYEQYF
TGTGCCAGCAGTAATTTACAGGGCTACGAGCAGTACTTC
>NA|NA|TRBV5-1|TRBJ2-1
CASSLGDSSYNEQFF
TGCGCCAGCAGCTTGGGGGATAGCTCCTACAATGAGCAGTTCTTC
>NA|NA|TRBV6-6|TRBJ1-1
CASSYSLGTEAFF
TGTGCCAGCAGTTACTCCCTAGGCACTGAAGCTTTCTTT
>NA|NA|TRBV7-4|TRBJ2-7
CASSLESGYTTYEQYF
TGTGCCAGCAGCTTAGAAAGCGGCTACACCACCTACGAGCAGTACTTC
>NA|NA|TRBV7-9|TRBJ2-2
CASSLAAPGELFF
TGTGCCAGCAGCTTAGCAGCCCCGGGGGAGCTGTTTTTT
>TRBD2|NA|TRBV9|TRBJ2-1
CASSVTLAGAYNEQFF
TGTGCCAGCAGCGTAACGCTAGCGGGGGCCTACAATGAGCAGTTCTTC
>NA|NA|TRBV7-8|TRBJ2-3
CASSFGITDTQYF
TGTGCCAGCAGCTTTGGAATCACAGATACGCAGTATTTT
>TRBD2|NA|TRBV4-2|TRBJ2-1
CASSQDAGAYKEQFF
TGTGCCAGCAGCCAAGATGCGGGAGCTTATAAAGAGCAGTTCTTC
>TRBD1|NA|TRBV4-3|TRBJ2-5
CASSQDPGQGETQYF
TGCGCCAGCAGCCAAGACCCCGGACAGGGAGAGACCCAGTACTTC
>NA|NA|TRBV5-5|TRBJ2-7
CASSSGQVTLGGYEQYF
TGTGCCAGCAGTTCCGGGCAGGTGACGCTTGGTGGCTACGAGCAGTACTTC
>NA|NA|TRBV7-9|TRBJ2-7
CASSLGGPYEWYF
TGTGCCAGCAGCTTAGGGGGCCCTTACGAGTGGTACTTC
>NA|once|TRBV7-9|TRBJ1-3
CASSLVGEYSGNTIYF
TGTGCCAGCAGCTTAGTGGGGGAGTACAGTGGAAACACCATATATTTT
>NA|NA|TRBV27|TRBJ2-3
CASSLFMQVGTDTQYF
TGTGCCAGCAGTTTATTCATGCAAGTTGGCACAGATACGCAGTATTTT
>NA|NA|TRBV7-9|TRBJ2-7
CASSTQLTGMNEQYF
TGTGCCAGCAGCACACAACTAACAGGGATGAACGAGCAGTACTTC
>NA|NA|TRBV5-1|TRBJ2-5
CASSLAHQETQYF
TGCGCCAGCAGCTTGGCCCACCAAGAGACCCAGTACTTC
>TRBD1|few|TRBV9|TRBJ1-1
CASSMGRDRDPMNTEAFF
TGTGCCAGCAGCATGGGCCGGGACAGAGATCCAATGAACACTGAAGCTTTCTTT
>TRBD1|once|TRBV28|TRBJ1-1
CASSLPYRGDTEAFF
TGTGCCAGCAGCCTCCCGTACAGGGGAGATACTGAAGCTTTCTTT
>NA|NA|TRBV19|TRBJ1-2
CASSPSGGYYGYTF
TGTGCCAGTAGCCCCAGTGGGGGCTACTATGGCTACACCTTC
>TRBD1|once|TRBV15|TRBJ1-2
CATSSRGGTGFYGYTF
TGTGCCACCAGCTCTCGGGGCGGGACAGGCTTCTATGGCTACACCTTC
>NA|NA|TRBV6-5|TRBJ1-2
CASSYSRGSGYTF
TGTGCCAGCAGTTACTCGAGGGGATCTGGCTACACCTTC
>NA|NA|TRBV10-1|TRBJ1-3
CASSEYRVRGNTIYF
TGCGCCAGCAGTGAGTACAGGGTGAGGGGAAACACCATATATTTT
>NA|NA|TRBV19|TRBJ1-3
CASTREGIGGGNTIYF
TGTGCCAGTACCCGCGAGGGTATAGGTGGAGGAAACACCATATATTTT
>TRBD1|NA|TRBV7-9|TRBJ2-7
CASSGTGGGSLWEQYF
TGTGCCAGCAGCGGGACAGGGGGCGGCTCCTTGTGGGAGCAGTACTTC
>TRBD2|NA|TRBV5-6|TRBJ2-1
CASSLGGRGNEQFF
TGTGCCAGCAGCTTGGGCGGGAGGGGCAATGAGCAGTTCTTC
>NA|NA|TRBV14|TRBJ1-4
CASSQDRTGNEKLFF
TGTGCCAGCAGCCAAGATAGGACGGGCAATGAAAAACTGTTTTTT
>TRBD1|NA|TRBV27|TRBJ2-7
CASSLNRGYEQYF
TGTGCCAGCAGTTTAAACAGGGGCTACGAGCAGTACTTC
>NA|NA|TRBV27|TRBJ2-5
CASSSFETQYF
TGTGCCAGCAGTTCGTTTGAGACCCAGTACTTC
>TRBD1|NA|TRBV7-9|TRBJ2-3
CASSFSTGGTDTQYF
TGTGCCAGCAGCTTTTCGACAGGGGGGACAGATACGCAGTATTTT
>NA|once|TRBV7-9|TRBJ1-1
CASSSQQGLNTEAFF
TGTGCCAGCAGCTCCCAACAGGGCTTGAACACTGAAGCTTTCTTT
>NA|NA|TRBV7-6|TRBJ2-3
CASSLTGGPADTQYF
TGTGCCAGCAGCTTAACTGGAGGGCCCGCAGATACGCAGTATTTT
>NA|NA|TRBV27|TRBJ2-2
CASSLKAGPGELFF
TGTGCCAGCAGTTTAAAGGCGGGGCCCGGGGAGCTGTTTTTT
>TRBD2|NA|TRBV7-2|TRBJ2-7
CASSSSALGGGWRYEQYF
TGTGCCAGCAGCTCATCTGCCCTTGGGGGGGGATGGCGCTACGAGCAGTACTTC
>NA|NA|TRBV28|TRBJ2-2
CAWSSETGELFF
TGTGCCTGGAGTAGCGAGACCGGGGAGCTGTTTTTT
>TRBD1|NA|TRBV25-1|TRBJ1-6
CASSEGTGGRSPLHF
TGTGCCAGCAGTGAAGGGACAGGGGGAAGATCACCCCTCCACTTT
>NA|NA|TRBV19|TRBJ2-3
CASKVGGTDTQYF
TGTGCCAGTAAGGTTGGGGGTACAGATACGCAGTATTTT
>NA|once|TRBV27|TRBJ2-2
CASSLSVGGTGELFF
TGTGCCAGCAGTTTATCGGTCGGGGGCACCGGGGAGCTGTTTTTT
>NA|medium-sized|TRBV27|TRBJ1-2
CASSADASSYGYTF
TGTGCCAGCAGCGCGGACGCCTCCTCCTATGGCTACACCTTC
>NA|once|TRBV7-2|TRBJ1-1
CASSQKTGMNTEAFF
TGTGCCAGCAGCCAAAAGACAGGAATGAACACTGAAGCTTTCTTT
>TRBD2|NA|TRBV6-5|TRBJ2-3
CASSYARGGTDTQYF
TGTGCCAGCAGTTACGCGCGGGGGGGCACAGATACGCAGTATTTT
>TRBD1|NA|TRBV6-1|TRBJ2-7
CASSEQRQGPSYEQYF
TGTGCCAGCAGTGAACAGAGACAGGGGCCATCCTACGAGCAGTACTTC
>NA|NA|TRBV5-1|TRBJ2-7
CASSSLAEGPYEQYF
TGCGCCAGCAGCTCGTTAGCGGAGGGCCCCTACGAGCAGTACTTC
>NA|NA|TRBV6-6|TRBJ1-4
CATAGGWVREKLFF
TGTGCCACCGCCGGGGGGTGGGTGCGTGAAAAACTGTTTTTT
>NA|NA|TRBV29-1|TRBJ2-5
CSVALSAGAVHSQETQYF
TGCAGCGTTGCGCTCTCTGCGGGGGCCGTACATTCTCAAGAGACCCAGTACTTC